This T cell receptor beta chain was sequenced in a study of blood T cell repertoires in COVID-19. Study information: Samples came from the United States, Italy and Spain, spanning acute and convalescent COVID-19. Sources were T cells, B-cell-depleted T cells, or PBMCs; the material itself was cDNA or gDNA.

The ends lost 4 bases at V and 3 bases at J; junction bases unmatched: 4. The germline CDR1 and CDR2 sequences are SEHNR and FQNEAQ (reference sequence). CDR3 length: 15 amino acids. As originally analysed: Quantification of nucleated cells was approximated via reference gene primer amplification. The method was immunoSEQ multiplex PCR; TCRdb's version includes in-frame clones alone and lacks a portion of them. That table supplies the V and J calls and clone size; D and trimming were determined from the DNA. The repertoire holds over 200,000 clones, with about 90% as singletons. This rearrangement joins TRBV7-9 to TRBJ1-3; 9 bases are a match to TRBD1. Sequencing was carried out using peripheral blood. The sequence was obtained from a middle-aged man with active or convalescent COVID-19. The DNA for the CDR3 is TGTGCCAGCAGCTCCGGGACAGGGAGTGGAAACACCATATATTTT. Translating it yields CASSSGTGSGNTIYF.